Included here is one TCR beta chain sequence, with context. These data come from a study of T cell responses to AZD1222 COVID-19 vaccine. Trimming removed 6 bases at V and 5 bases at J, with 17 bases between. Germline V gives CDR1 SGHKS, CDR2 YYEKEE (reference sequence). The CDR3 is 14 amino acids. Method: immunoSEQ multiplex PCR; TCRdb's copy keeps in-frame clones and lacks some. The repertoire holds around 130,000 clones, with around 83% as singletons. The sequencing here drew on peripheral blood, taken on day 0 of AZD1222 vaccination. The TCR sequence derives from an adult in good health. This chain joins TRBV5-5 and TRBJ1-2; D remains ambiguous. The CDR3 bases are TGTGCCAGCACCTCAGGCTTTTCAATGTATGGCTACACCTTC. It specifies CASTSGFSMYGYTF.